Below, 22 T cell receptor beta chains from the same sample are listed, as sequenced in a study of T cells in tuberculosis. Here immunoSEQ multiplex PCR was the method, and the copy in TCRdb shows in-frame clones only, minus some. The table has 30,000 to 35,000 clones, approximately 90% seen once. The specimen was PBMCs. The receptors were sampled from a donor aged 10 to 29 with latent tuberculosis or without tuberculosis infection.

The V call is TRBV9, the J call TRBJ2-7, with 11 bases aligning to TRBD1. CDR1 is SGDLS, CDR2 YYNGEE, per germline. The CDR3 runs to 15 residues. J gave up 6 bases and V 4 bases, and 9 bases lay outside the gene matches. CDR3: CASSLSGTGGFEQYF. As DNA, the CDR3 is TGTGCCAGCAGCTTATCCGGGACAGGGGGTTTCGAGCAGTACTTC. The variable domain in full, with the rest retrieved from reference TRBV9 and TRBJ2-7, is DSGVTQTPKHLITATGQRVTLRCSPRSGDLSVYWYQQSLDQGLQFLIQYYNGEERAKGNILERFSAQQFPDLHSELNLSSLELGDSALYFCASSLSGTGGFEQYFGPGTRLTVT.

The V and J genes are TRBV4-3 and TRBJ2-2; maybe TRBD2 (5 bases). The germline V gene has CDR1 LGHNA and CDR2 YSLEER. This CDR3 is built from 16 residues. With 0 bases removed from V and 6 bases from J, the gap between germline ends came to 14 bases. CDR3 sequence: CASSQDAAERAGELFF. The CDR3 DNA is TGCGCCAGCAGCCAAGATGCGGCGGAGAGGGCCGGGGAGCTGTTTTTT.

The rearrangement uses TRBV14 and TRBJ2-1; 11 bases line up with TRBD2. The CDR3 is 15 residues long. CDR1 is SGHDN and CDR2 is FVKESK in the germline V gene. Unmatched junction bases numbered 3, after V lost 0 bases and J lost 8 bases. DNA of the CDR3: TGTGCCAGCAGCCAAGAACTAGCGGGAGTCGATGAGCAGTTCTTC. It yields the protein CASSQELAGVDEQFF.

J is TRBJ2-3 and V is TRBV28; 8 bases map to TRBD2. The CDR3 has 17 residues. The ends lost 6 bases at V and 4 bases at J; junction bases unmatched: 15. The germline CDR1 and CDR2 sequences are MDHEN and SYDVKM. CDR3 sequence (DNA): TGTGCCAGCAGCCACCCCCTCGGGACTAGATGGCCAGATACGCAGTATTTT. Its protein product is CASSHPLGTRWPDTQYF.

V usage is TRBV10-3 and J usage is TRBJ2-7; D may be TRBD1 (6 bases). Trimming shortened V by 2 bases and J by 7 bases, and 18 bases separated the two germline ends. Looked up from germline, CDR1 is ENHRY and CDR2 is SYGVKD. CDR3 length: 15 residues. Here the CDR3 DNA reads TGTGCCATCAGTGAGCAGGGACCCAGGGGTAGGGAGCAGTACTTC. This sequence encodes CAISEQGPRGREQYF.

This chain links TRBV19 with TRBJ2-7, with 9 bases identical to TRBD2. The CDR3 consists of 15 residues. The junction had 5 bases not matched to a gene; V was cut back by 3 bases and J by 2 bases. Germline-derived CDR1 and CDR2 are LNHDA and SQIVND (reference sequence). This CDR3 reads CASSILAGETYEQYF. CDR3 DNA sequence: TGTGCCAGTAGTATTTTAGCGGGGGAGACCTACGAGCAGTACTTC.

The J gene is TRBJ2-7, the V gene TRBV4-1; TRBD2 matches 8 bases. Looked up from germline, CDR1 is MGHRA and CDR2 is YSYEKL. CDR3 size: 18 residues. V lost 0 bases and J lost 0; bases outside the gene matches: 10. The DNA of the CDR3 is TGCGCCAGCAGCCAAGATCTGGGTAGCGGGGTCTTCTCCTACGAGCAGTACTTC. It yields the protein CASSQDLGSGVFSYEQYF.

The V call is TRBV5-1, the J call TRBJ2-5; D call uncertain. Germline V gene sequence: CDR1 SGHRS, CDR2 YFSETQ. The germline V and J ends were trimmed by 3 bases and 5 bases, with 14 bases remaining between them. CDR3 length: 14 amino acids. The CDR3 DNA is TGCGCCAGCAGCTCTACTGGTTCGCGGGAGACCCAGTACTTC. It encodes CASSSTGSRETQYF. The whole variable domain, remainder taken from reference TRBV5-1 and TRBJ2-5, is KAGVTQTPRYLIKTRGQQVTLSCSPISGHRSVSWYQQTPGQGLQFLFEYFSETQRNKGNFPGRFSGRQFSNSRSEMNVSTLELGDSALYLCASSSTGSRETQYFGPGTRLLVL.

In its sample, this clone was seen once. One end of the junction is discordant with germline, which a read error may explain. The chain couples TRBV11-2 to TRBJ2-3; TRBD1 matches 11 bases. Germline V gives CDR1 SGHAT, CDR2 FQNNGV. CDR3 size: 12 residues. CDR3 nucleotide sequence: TGTGCCAGCAGCGCCACCGGGACAGGGGGTGATTTT. Translation gives CASSATGTGGDF.

This sequence joins TRBV2 and TRBJ1-1; D is ambiguous. Germline assignment: CDR1 SNHLY and CDR2 FYNNEI. The CDR3 contains 13 residues. Deletions cut 7 bases from V and 1 base from J, with 10 bases between. The CDR3 sequence is CASTKAANTEAFF. In nucleotides, the CDR3 is TGTGCCAGCACGAAAGCGGCGAACACTGAAGCTTTCTTT.

By sample share, this clone is medium-sized (0.01 to 0.1%). This sequence joins TRBV7-2 and TRBJ2-1; 7 bases are shared with TRBD2. The CDR3 has 14 residues. With V trimmed by 6 bases and J by 3 bases, 5 bases remained unmatched. CDR1 and CDR2 from the germline V gene are SGHTA and FQGNSA. The CDR3 loop is CASRLARDYNEQFF. The DNA of the CDR3 is TGTGCCAGCAGACTAGCGAGAGACTACAATGAGCAGTTCTTC. Full variable domain (outside the CDR3, taken from reference TRBV7-2 and TRBJ2-1): GAGVSQSPSNKVTEKGKDVELRCDPISGHTALYWYRQSLGQGLEFLIYFQGNSAPDKSGLPSDRFSAERTGGSVSTLTIQRTQQEDSAVYLCASRLARDYNEQFFGPGTRLTVL.

J is TRBJ1-4 and V is TRBV28, with no clear D. Trimming removed 7 bases from V and 8 bases from J, with 17 bases in between. The length of the CDR3 is 14 residues. CDR1 and CDR2 from the germline V gene are MDHEN and SYDVKM. The CDR3 is CASTLYSTGEKLFF. The CDR3 DNA reads as TGTGCCAGCACTCTCTACTCCACGGGGGAAAAACTGTTTTTT.

The chain joins TRBV4-3 to TRBJ1-1, with a possible D match to TRBD1 (5 bases). Deletions cut 3 bases from V and 2 bases from J, with 10 bases between. This CDR3 comprises 14 residues. CDR1 is LGHNA, CDR2 YSLEER, per germline. The CDR3 nucleotides read TGCGCCAGCAGCCATCCCGACAGAAACACTGAAGCTTTCTTT. Its protein product is CASSHPDRNTEAFF.

This chain's CDR3 is CASSPDPDRGNYGYTF. CDR3 sequence (DNA): TGTGCCAGTAGTCCAGACCCGGACAGGGGGAACTATGGCTACACCTTC. The rearrangement joins TRBV19 to TRBJ1-2; 10 bases map to TRBD1. V was clipped by 5 bases and J by 2 bases; unmatched bases: 8. The germline V gene encodes CDR1 LNHDA and CDR2 SQIVND (reference sequence). The length of the CDR3 is 16 residues.

The chain couples TRBV5-5 to TRBJ2-7; 9 positions agree with TRBD2. After removal of 6 bases from V and 7 bases from J, the junction contained 11 bases not matched to a gene. The CDR3 spans 14 residues. CDR1 is SGHKS and CDR2 is YYEKEE in the germline V gene (reference sequence). The CDR3 reads CASTRAGGYREQYF. Here the CDR3 DNA reads TGTGCCAGCACCCGAGCGGGGGGATATCGGGAGCAGTACTTC.

The chain has TRBV9 and TRBJ2-2; D is uncertain. Trimming pared 2 bases from V and 0 bases from J, leaving 5 bases between. This CDR3 spans 14 amino acids. Germline loops: CDR1 SGDLS, CDR2 YYNGEE. Here the CDR3 reads CASSVIPNTGELFF. The CDR3 DNA reads as TGTGCCAGCAGCGTTATCCCGAACACCGGGGAGCTGTTTTTT.

V is TRBV7-8 and J is TRBJ2-3; 7 nucleotides align to TRBD1. The V and J ends lost 2 bases and 0 bases, in that order; junction bases with no gene match: 8. The germline CDR1 and CDR2 sequences are SGHVS and FQNEAQ. The CDR3 spans 17 residues. The CDR3 sequence is CASSLLTGAFSTDTQYF. In DNA form, the CDR3 reads TGTGCCAGCAGCTTACTCACAGGGGCGTTTAGCACAGATACGCAGTATTTT.

The chain combines TRBV5-1 with TRBJ2-5, with 7 bases matching TRBD1. Germline V gene data show CDR1 as SGHRS and CDR2 as YFSETQ. The CDR3 contains 15 residues. The V segment lost 4 bases and the J segment 2 bases; nucleotides outside the gene matches: 8. CDR3 in DNA: TGCGCCAGCAGCCCTTGGAGGACAGGTCAAGAGACCCAGTACTTC. Translating gives CASSPWRTGQETQYF.

The chain recombines TRBV5-6 with TRBJ1-2, with TRBD1 identical over 8 bases. With V trimmed by 4 bases and J by 11 bases, 7 bases remained unmatched. Germline V lookup: CDR1 SGHDT, CDR2 YYEEEE. The CDR3 runs 12 residues. The chain's CDR3 is CASSPGTGSYTF. CDR3 coding DNA: TGTGCCAGCAGCCCTGGGACAGGTAGTTACACCTTC.

The chain combines TRBV15 with TRBJ1-1; D call uncertain. Trimming stripped 0 bases from V and 1 base from J, with 9 bases between. The CDR3 has 15 amino acids. CDR1 LNHNV and CDR2 YYDKDF come from the germline V gene (reference sequence). In nucleotides, the CDR3 is TGTGCCACCAGCAGAGAGCCGGTCCCGAACACTGAAGCTTTCTTT. Translation: CATSREPVPNTEAFF.

The chain couples TRBV12-5 to TRBJ2-3; TRBD2 agrees at 7 bases. This CDR3 has 15 amino acids. The V segment lost 6 bases and the J segment 6 bases; nucleotides outside the gene matches: 12. Germline V lookup: CDR1 LGHNT, CDR2 FRNRAP. Here the CDR3 DNA reads TGTGCTAGTGGCTCGACTAGCTCACGAGGGGATACGCAGTATTTT. Translation gives CASGSTSSRGDTQYF.

The chain has TRBV14 and TRBJ2-5; 10 bases match TRBD1. With V trimmed by 2 bases and J by 5 bases, 8 bases remained unmatched. The CDR3 totals 16 residues. Germline V gene data show CDR1 as SGHDN and CDR2 as FVKESK. In DNA, the CDR3 is TGTGCCAGCAGCCAAACACCGACAGGGGGCAGGGAGACCCAGTACTTC. This gives the protein CASSQTPTGGRETQYF.